Sequencing of this T cell receptor (beta chain) was carried out in a study of T cells after yellow fever vaccination. TCRdb re-called the 5' RACE reads through MiXCR, storing one row per CDR3 protein. Of a few hundred thousand distinct CDR3 sequences listed, around a sixth are singletons. From germline, CDR1 is SGHTA and CDR2 FQGNSA. CDR3 size: 15 residues. The junction had 4 bases not matched to a gene; V was cut back by 5 bases and J by 0 bases. There are a few counts of this clonotype. This chain uses TRBV7-2 with TRBJ2-1, with TRBD2 matching over 7 bases. Source: PBMCs, taken 5 days after the first yellow fever vaccination. This receptor was obtained from a man between 18 and 29 years old who received the YFV17D yellow fever vaccine. For the CDR3, the DNA is TGTGCCAGCAGCGGCCGACTAGCCTCCTACAATGAGCAGTTCTTC. This translates into CASSGRLASYNEQFF. The full variable domain, its missing parts supplied by reference TRBV7-2 and TRBJ2-1, is GAGVSQSPSNKVTEKGKDVELRCDPISGHTALYWYRQSLGQGLEFLIYFQGNSAPDKSGLPSDRFSAERTGGSVSTLTIQRTQQEDSAVYLCASSGRLASYNEQFFGPGTRLTVL.